The rows below give T cell receptor beta chains drawn from one sample of a study of blood T cell repertoires in COVID-19. Only in-frame clones appear in the TCRdb table, and some are missing; sequencing was by immunoSEQ multiplex PCR. The sample lists approximately 150,000 clones, around 81% seen once, with roughly a tenth in the top ten. Sequenced sample: peripheral blood. The receptors stem from a man between 65 and 80 years old with active or convalescent COVID-19. Both conserved end residues are part of each CDR3. The D gene is left open where the match is weak. The size entry is marked missing in some rows and otherwise reads once, few, many or a size class.

J: TRBJ2-5
size: .
length: 14
D: .
V: TRBV9
DNA: TGTGCCAGCAGCGTAGATAGCGGTGGGGAGACCCAGTACTTC
CDR3: CASSVDSGGETQYF

J: TRBJ1-2
size: .
length: 14
D: .
V: TRBV28
DNA: TGTGCCAGCACCTTGGCCCAGGGCCCCTCTGGCTACACCTTC
CDR3: CASTLAQGPSGYTF

J: TRBJ1-4
size: .
length: 15
D: TRBD1
V: TRBV18
DNA: TGTGCCAGCTCACCCGGCCCGGACAGGGCTGAAAAACTGTTTTTT
CDR3: CASSPGPDRAEKLFF

J: TRBJ1-5
size: .
length: 15
D: TRBD1
V: TRBV18
DNA: TGTGCCAGCTCACAGCAGGGGGCTGGCAATCAGCCCCAGCATTTT
CDR3: CASSQQGAGNQPQHF

J: TRBJ1-4
size: .
length: 14
D: TRBD1
V: TRBV14
DNA: TGTGCCAGCAGCCAGGAAGGGGGCGGTGAAAAACTGTTTTTT
CDR3: CASSQEGGGEKLFF

J: TRBJ2-5
size: .
length: 14
D: TRBD2
V: TRBV7-2
DNA: TGTGCCAGCAGCTTAGCGGGGGGGGGAGAGACCCAGTACTTC
CDR3: CASSLAGGGETQYF

J: TRBJ1-6
size: .
length: 16
D: TRBD1
V: TRBV10-2
DNA: TGCGCCAGCAGTGATTCTCCGTACAGGGGTTCGACACCCCTCCACTTT
CDR3: CASSDSPYRGSTPLHF

J: TRBJ1-5
size: few
length: 13
D: .
V: TRBV30
DNA: TGTGCCTGGAGTCTACAGAGCAATCAGCCCCAGCATTTT
CDR3: CAWSLQSNQPQHF

J: TRBJ2-7
size: .
length: 12
D: .
V: TRBV27
DNA: TGTGCCAGCAGTTCGCTATCCTACGAGCAGTACTTC
CDR3: CASSSLSYEQYF

J: TRBJ2-1
size: .
length: 11
D: .
V: TRBV30
DNA: TGTGCCTGGAGTGCACAGGGTGAGCAGTTCTTC
CDR3: CAWSAQGEQFF

J: TRBJ1-4
size: few
length: 15
D: .
V: TRBV24-1
DNA: TGTGCCACCAGTGATACGGGGGCAACTAATGAAAAACTGTTTTTT
CDR3: CATSDTGATNEKLFF

J: TRBJ2-7
size: .
length: 13
D: .
V: TRBV18
DNA: TGTGCCAGCTCACCCCGAACAGAGTACGAGCAGTACTTC
CDR3: CASSPRTEYEQYF

J: TRBJ2-3
size: .
length: 11
D: .
V: TRBV6-5
DNA: TGTGCCAGCAGGAACGTGGCTGCGCAGTATTTT
CDR3: CASRNVAAQYF

J: TRBJ1-4
size: .
length: 14
D: .
V: TRBV7-2
DNA: TGTGCCAGCAAATACAGTCGGAGGGATGAAAAACTGTTTTTT
CDR3: CASKYSRRDEKLFF

J: TRBJ2-2
size: .
length: 17
D: .
V: TRBV7-2
DNA: TGTGCCAGCAGCTTAGAAGGCGGGATGGGAAACACCGGGGAGCTGTTTTTT
CDR3: CASSLEGGMGNTGELFF

J: TRBJ1-1
size: .
length: 11
D: .
V: TRBV28
DNA: TGTGCCAGCAAAGAGTGGACTGAAGCTTTCTTT
CDR3: CASKEWTEAFF